The present entry profiles one T cell receptor (beta chain) with its context. The antigen is unknown. Using immunoSEQ multiplex PCR, the repertoire was profiled, and TCRdb retains in-frame clones only, with some absent. Here the sample spans 50,000 to 70,000 clones, around four fifths being singletons. This specimen belongs to a study of OX40 agonist ivuxolimab in advanced cancers. A history of autoimmune disease or systemic immunosuppression excluded patients. Study-wide points: What antigens the expanded peripheral T cells recognized was never established.

This TCR was recovered from an adult with an advanced solid tumor such as melanoma, head and neck, liver or kidney cancer. The sequencing here drew on CD4+ or CD8+ T cells sorted from blood, taken in a trial of the OX40 agonist ivuxolimab.

For the CDR3, the DNA is TGTGCCAGCAGCGTAGATCAGCGGGACCGGGAGCTGTTTTTT. Translating it yields CASSVDQRDRELFF. The gene calls are TRBV9 and TRBJ2-2; 7 nucleotides line up with TRBD2. The V gene's germline CDR1 is SGDLS and CDR2 YYNGEE. This CDR3 region has 14 residues. V lost 0 bases and J lost 9; bases outside the gene matches: 5.